What follows are 31 T cell receptor beta chains derived from one specimen sequenced in a study of shared clonotypes between healthy human individuals (dated by TCRdb to about 2020). Receptors were amplified or captured by the immunoSEQ multiplex PCR assay. TCRdb re-hosts the immuneACCESS table, in-frame sequences only. Its copies lack some clones; in the studies checked, an unresolved V gene accounts for under half of them, and the cause for the rest is not known. The sample table lists roughly 650,000 clones, roughly 97% of them with a count of one. The ten largest clonotypes hold less than 0.065% of the sample. What was sequenced was naive CD4+ T cells sorted from blood. The label giving this sample's cell subset or site can be read as: CD45RA+ positively selected. These receptors were collected from a woman younger than 45 in good health.

The V gene is TRBV29-1, the J gene TRBJ2-3, with 8 bases aligning to TRBD1. Germline values: CDR1 SQVTM, CDR2 ANQGSEA. The CDR3 consists of 13 residues. V shed 4 bases and J 0 bases; nucleotides not matched to a gene: 0. CDR3: CSVGTGSTDTQYF. The CDR3 DNA reads as TGCAGCGTTGGGACAGGGAGCACAGATACGCAGTATTTT.

This rearrangement joins TRBV9 to TRBJ2-7; 8 bases line up with TRBD2. With 3 bases clipped from V and 2 bases from J, the junction kept 10 bases outside the gene matches. The CDR3 extends over 16 amino acids. The germline V gene encodes CDR1 SGDLS and CDR2 YYNGEE. The CDR3 sequence is CASSGPGLAEAYEQYF. CDR3 nucleotide sequence: TGTGCCAGCAGCGGCCCCGGACTAGCAGAAGCCTACGAGCAGTACTTC. The full variable domain, completed using reference TRBV9 and TRBJ2-7, is DSGVTQTPKHLITATGQRVTLRCSPRSGDLSVYWYQQSLDQGLQFLIQYYNGEERAKGNILERFSAQQFPDLHSELNLSSLELGDSALYFCASSGPGLAEAYEQYFGPGTRLTVT.

This clone came up a few times. The rearrangement links TRBV15 to TRBJ2-7, with D unresolved. V gave up 5 bases and J gave up 1 base, with 18 bases separating them. The germline gives CDR1 LNHNV, CDR2 YYDKDF (reference sequence). The CDR3 is made up of 16 amino acids. CDR3 nucleotides: TGTGCCACCAGCTCTGACGGTGGGCAACGATCCTACGAGCAGTACTTC. Its translation is CATSSDGGQRSYEQYF.

The CDR3 sequence: CASRGRGRDSGNNEQFF. CDR3 DNA: TGCGCCAGCAGGGGCAGAGGGCGGGATAGCGGGAACAATGAGCAGTTCTTC. The J gene is TRBJ2-1, the V gene TRBV23-1; 8 nucleotides agree with TRBD2. TRBV23-1 is recorded as an ORF, its role being uncertain. Trimming removed 6 bases from V and 5 bases from J; junction bases left unmatched: 15. The CDR3 loop spans 17 amino acids.

The chain is built from TRBV20-1 and TRBJ2-3; no clear D. With 6 bases removed from V and 7 bases from J, the gap between germline ends came to 11 bases. The CDR3 has 11 amino acids. CDR1 is DFQATT, CDR2 SNEGSKA, per germline (reference sequence). CDR3 DNA sequence: TGCAGTGCAACCGAGAGGAATACGCAGTATTTT. Translating gives CSATERNTQYF.

V gene TRBV14 combines with J gene TRBJ1-1; unclear D gene. In germline, CDR1 is SGHDN, CDR2 FVKESK. V shed 7 bases and J shed 0 bases, with 9 bases lying between them. The CDR3 covers 13 residues. The CDR3 bases are TGTGCCAGCACTGCGTTCATGAACACTGAAGCTTTCTTT. Translating gives CASTAFMNTEAFF. The complete variable domain, with remaining parts taken from reference TRBV14 and TRBJ1-1, reads EAGVTQFPSHSVIEKGQTVTLRCDPISGHDNLYWYRRVMGKEIKFLLHFVKESKQDESGMPNNRFLAERTGGTYSTLKVQPAELEDSGVYFCASTAFMNTEAFFGQGTRLTVV.

The chain employs TRBV19 and TRBJ2-3, with 10 bases aligning to TRBD2. J lost 6 bases, V lost 4 bases, and 4 bases had no gene match. Germline CDR1 LNHDA, CDR2 SQIVND (reference sequence). The CDR3 spans 14 residues. CDR3: CASSTGTSADTQYF. In DNA form, the CDR3 reads TGTGCCAGTAGTACGGGGACTAGCGCCGATACGCAGTATTTT. Using reference TRBV19 and TRBJ2-3 for the parts outside the CDR3, the full variable domain is DGGITQSPKYLFRKEGQNVTLSCEQNLNHDAMYWYRQDPGQGLRLIYYSQIVNDFQKGDIAEGYSVSREKKESFPLTVTSAQKNPTAFYLCASSTGTSADTQYFGPGTRLTVL.

J is TRBJ1-2 and V is TRBV2; D remains ambiguous. Trimming removed 6 bases at V and 5 bases at J, with 7 bases between. The germline CDR1 and CDR2 sequences are SNHLY and FYNNEI. CDR3 size: 11 residues. CDR3: CASSEHYGYTF. The CDR3 region has the DNA TGTGCCAGCAGCGAGCATTATGGCTACACCTTC.

CDR3 sequence reads: CASSLGLANTGELFF. CDR3 bases: TGTGCCAGCAGCTTGGGACTAGCCAACACCGGGGAGCTGTTTTTT. The chain is built from TRBV7-9 and TRBJ2-2, with TRBD2 matching over 9 bases. The germline V gene encodes CDR1 SEHNR and CDR2 FQNEAQ (reference sequence). The CDR3 length is 15 residues. The J segment lost 2 bases and the V segment lost 3 bases, leaving 1 base of the junction unmatched.

The V gene is TRBV15, the J gene TRBJ1-3, with D possibly being TRBD1 (5 bases). The CDR3 covers 16 residues. From germline, CDR1 is LNHNV and CDR2 YYDKDF (reference sequence). Trimming took 0 bases from V and 0 from J, leaving 9 bases between them. The CDR3 region is CATSRDPGLSGNTIYF. CDR3 nucleotide sequence: TGTGCCACCAGCAGAGACCCGGGACTCTCTGGAAACACCATATATTTT. Based on the CDR3 plus reference TRBV15 and TRBJ1-3, the full variable domain is DAMVIQNPRYQVTQFGKPVTLSCSQTLNHNVMYWYQQKSSQAPKLLFHYYDKDFNNEADTPDNFQSRRPNTSFCFLDIRSPGLGDTAMYLCATSRDPGLSGNTIYFGEGSWLTVV.

This sequence joins TRBV25-1 and TRBJ1-1, with D unresolved. The CDR3 has 13 residues. CDR1 is MGHDK, CDR2 SYGVNS, per germline. With 4 bases removed from V and 5 bases from J, the gap between germline ends came to 11 bases. CDR3 region: CASSGKVGTEAFF. DNA for the CDR3: TGTGCCAGCAGTGGAAAGGTGGGTACTGAAGCTTTCTTT.

The chain employs TRBV4-2 and TRBJ1-3; D may be TRBD1 (5 bases). CDR1 LGHNA and CDR2 YNFKEQ come from the germline V gene. The CDR3 length is 18 residues. V dropped 0 bases and J dropped 0 bases, with 15 bases sitting between them. The CDR3 nucleotides read TGTGCCAGCAGCCAAGAGCCCCATCTGACAGCCTCTGGAAACACCATATATTTT. Its protein is CASSQEPHLTASGNTIYF.

V is TRBV5-1 and J is TRBJ2-7; 7 bases match TRBD2. Germline V gene data show CDR1 as SGHRS and CDR2 as YFSETQ. This CDR3 spans 16 amino acids. Unmatched junction bases numbered 12, after V lost 4 bases and J lost 2 bases. This CDR3 reads CASSRSSGAGAYEQYF. CDR3 nucleotide sequence: TGCGCCAGCAGCCGCAGTAGTGGTGCGGGAGCCTACGAGCAGTACTTC.

Turning to this clone: This same CDR3 is encoded by further DNA sequences in the sample. The V gene is TRBV27, the J gene TRBJ2-1, with TRBD2 identical over 8 bases. The junction had 0 bases not matched to a gene; V was cut back by 2 bases and J by 0 bases. Germline V gives CDR1 MNHEY, CDR2 SMNVEV (reference sequence). The CDR3 consists of 15 residues. CDR3 nucleotides: TGTGCCAGCAGTTTAAGCGGGAGCTCCTACAATGAGCAGTTCTTC. It encodes CASSLSGSSYNEQFF.

The chain recombines TRBV7-2 with TRBJ1-6, with D maybe TRBD1 (6 bases). This CDR3 is 15 amino acids long. Trimming shortened V by 2 bases and J by 7 bases, and 12 bases separated the two germline ends. Germline lookup yields CDR1 SGHTA and CDR2 FQGNSA. This CDR3 is CASSLLQGNNSPLHF. Here the CDR3 DNA reads TGTGCCAGCAGCTTATTGCAGGGGAACAATTCACCCCTCCACTTT.

This chain links TRBV11-2 with TRBJ2-3; D gene unclear. V lost 3 bases and J 10 bases, leaving 11 bases between the germline ends. Germline loops: CDR1 SGHAT, CDR2 FQNNGV. CDR3 length: 12 residues. The CDR3 reads CASSFQDPPQYF. In DNA, the CDR3 is TGTGCCAGCAGCTTCCAAGACCCCCCGCAGTATTTT.

The chain is built from TRBV29-1 and TRBJ2-3; either TRBD1 or TRBD2 may fit D (6 bases each). The CDR3 runs to 13 residues. Trimming cost V 1 base and J 8 bases, with 13 bases left between them. Per the germline V gene, CDR1 is SQVTM and CDR2 is ANQGSEA. As DNA, the CDR3 is TGCAGCGTTGAAGTCCTTGGGGGGCGTACGCAGTATTTT. Translation gives CSVEVLGGRTQYF.

V is TRBV28 and J is TRBJ2-7; D may correspond to TRBD1 or TRBD2 (5 bases each). Germline loops: CDR1 MDHEN, CDR2 SYDVKM. The V and J ends lost 8 bases and 1 base respectively, with 12 bases between them. CDR3 length equals 13 residues. The CDR3 reads CASQGDPSYEQYF. The CDR3 DNA is TGTGCCAGCCAAGGGGACCCTTCCTACGAGCAGTACTTC.

The genes are TRBV6-1 and TRBJ1-2, with 7 bases identical to TRBD1. With V trimmed by 6 bases and J by 8 bases, 15 bases remained unmatched. The CDR3 runs to 15 residues. Germline values: CDR1 MNHNS, CDR2 SASEGT. The CDR3 spells CASRLPGQLSRGYTF. CDR3 DNA: TGTGCCAGCAGGCTACCGGGACAGCTCTCGCGGGGCTACACCTTC.

The genes are TRBV7-9 and TRBJ1-4; D remains ambiguous. V lost 7 bases, J lost 7 bases, and 13 bases lay in between. This CDR3 has 13 amino acids. Germline V gene sequence: CDR1 SEHNR, CDR2 FQNEAQ (reference sequence). Here the CDR3 DNA reads TGTGCCAGCACCGAAGCAGGTGGTGAAAAACTGTTTTTT. Translated: CASTEAGGEKLFF.

The CDR3 DNA reads TGTGCCAGCAGCTTGAGATCGCGCTACTCCTACGAGCAGTACTTC. It codes for CASSLRSRYSYEQYF. This chain joins TRBV5-6 and TRBJ2-7; unclear D gene. The CDR3 extends over 15 amino acids. The germline CDR1 and CDR2 sequences are SGHDT and YYEEEE. The V end was cut by 1 base, the J end by 0 bases, with 11 bases between.

The genes are TRBV6-4 and TRBJ1-2; TRBD1 aligns across 10 bases. Germline trimming cut 8 bases from V and 4 bases from J; bases unmatched to any gene: 13. This CDR3 region has 16 residues. Germline CDR1 MRHNA, CDR2 SNTAGT. For the CDR3, the DNA is TGTGCCAGCCGGAAGAGCGGGACAGGGGTATTCTATGGCTACACCTTC. This encodes CASRKSGTGVFYGYTF.

V and J are TRBV29-1 and TRBJ1-1; the D gene is possibly TRBD1 (5 bases). The CDR3 is 12 amino acids. Germline assignment: CDR1 SQVTM and CDR2 ANQGSEA. Trimming removed 7 bases from V and 4 bases from J, with 13 bases in between. CDR3 DNA sequence: TGCAGCGCGCGGGACGGTGGCACTGAAGCTTTCTTT. Translation: CSARDGGTEAFF.

V gene TRBV6-5 combines with J gene TRBJ2-5; 7 nucleotides align to TRBD2. The germline CDR1 and CDR2 sequences are MNHEY and SVGAGI. V shed 2 bases and J 0 bases; nucleotides not matched to a gene: 6. This CDR3 region has 16 residues. CDR3 protein: CASSYPSSGDQETQYF. CDR3 coding DNA: TGTGCCAGCAGTTACCCCTCCAGCGGGGACCAAGAGACCCAGTACTTC.

The V call is TRBV9, the J call TRBJ1-4; 9 positions match TRBD1. Per germline, CDR1 SGDLS and CDR2 YYNGEE. The CDR3 has 15 residues. J was trimmed by 8 bases and V by 0 bases; bases with no gene match: 5. The CDR3 is CASSVGGQGGEKLFF. The CDR3 coding sequence is TGTGCCAGCAGCGTAGGGGGACAGGGAGGAGAAAAACTGTTTTTT.

The chain links TRBV6-6 to TRBJ1-3; D call uncertain. CDR3 size: 16 residues. Trimming took 2 bases from V and 1 from J, leaving 12 bases between them. Germline V gene sequence: CDR1 MNHNY, CDR2 SVGAGI (reference sequence). CDR3 in DNA: TGTGCCAGCAGTTACGCCGTGAGGGCATCTGGAAACACCATATATTTT. Amino acids: CASSYAVRASGNTIYF.

This chain connects TRBV6-5 to TRBJ2-1; D call uncertain. The CDR3 loop spans 15 amino acids. Germline CDR1 MNHEY, CDR2 SVGAGI. Between the trimmed V and J ends, which lost 4 bases and 0 bases, there was a span of 10 bases. In DNA, the CDR3 is TGTGCCAGCAGTTTTTTAGCCGGCTCCTACAATGAGCAGTTCTTC. Translating it yields CASSFLAGSYNEQFF.

This sequence joins TRBV10-1 and TRBJ2-1, with D possibly matching TRBD1 (5 bases). CDR1 is WNHNN, CDR2 SYGVQD, per germline (reference sequence). This CDR3 is built from 13 residues. The V gene lost 6 bases and the J gene lost 10 bases, with 16 bases spanning the gap. This chain's CDR3 is CASSVGQAAEQFF. The CDR3, as DNA: TGCGCCAGCAGCGTTGGACAAGCCGCCGAGCAGTTCTTC.

The rearrangement uses TRBV11-2 and TRBJ2-7; 9 bases agree with TRBD1. CDR1 and CDR2 (germline): SGHAT, FQNNGV. The CDR3 sequence is 16 residues long. V gave up 1 base and J gave up 2 bases; unmatched junction bases: 6. CDR3 protein: CASSLATGTGTYEQYF. CDR3 DNA: TGTGCCAGCAGCTTAGCCACGGGGACAGGGACCTACGAGCAGTACTTC.

The rearrangement uses TRBV19 and TRBJ2-4; 8 nucleotides agree with TRBD2. The germline gives CDR1 LNHDA, CDR2 SQIVND (reference sequence). Trimming took 3 bases from V and 7 from J; bases not matched to a gene: 5. This CDR3 is 14 amino acids long. CDR3 coding DNA: TGTGCCAGTAGTATCGAGGCTAGCGGGAACATTCAGTACTTC. It yields the protein CASSIEASGNIQYF.

This clone came up a few times. This CDR3 is CASSSVKGGGRAFF. CDR3 in DNA: TGCGCCAGCAGCTCGGTGAAGGGAGGAGGGAGAGCTTTCTTT. V and J are TRBV5-1 and TRBJ1-1; D unclear. The V gene lost 3 bases and the J gene lost 10 bases, with 19 bases spanning the gap. Germline values: CDR1 SGHRS, CDR2 YFSETQ. This CDR3 comprises 14 residues.